A selection of T cell receptor beta chains follows, all from one sample in a study of blood T cells in healthy people across ages. TCRdb processed the 5' RACE reads anew with MiXCR; each CDR3 protein has one entry. The sample has fewer than 950,000 distinct CDR3 sequences; about 53% are singletons. Specimen: blood. The origin of the receptors is an elderly man in good health. Each CDR3 is given with its conserved first and last residue. The D gene is left open where the match is weak. The size of a clone is reported for some rows only, either as once, few or many, or as a class for expanded clones.

abundance: .; j_gene: TRBJ2-2; len: 15; d_gene: .; v_gene: TRBV2; CDR3aa: CASSELLASTGELFF; CDR3nt: TGTGCCAGCAGTGAACTCCTAGCGAGCACCGGGGAGCTGTTTTTT
abundance: .; j_gene: TRBJ2-2; len: 17; d_gene: TRBD2; v_gene: TRBV27; CDR3aa: CASREFGTSGSSGELFF; CDR3nt: TGTGCCAGCAGAGAATTCGGGACTAGCGGGAGCTCCGGGGAGCTGTTTTTT
abundance: .; j_gene: TRBJ2-4; len: 15; d_gene: .; v_gene: TRBV7-8; CDR3aa: CASSLKARVSREQYF; CDR3nt: TGTGCCAGCAGCTTGAAAGCCAGGGTGTCGAGGGAGCAGTACTTC
abundance: .; j_gene: TRBJ2-3; len: 15; d_gene: .; v_gene: TRBV18; CDR3aa: CASSPLPQQHRYAYF; CDR3nt: TGTGCCAGCTCACCACTTCCCCAGCAACACAGATACGCGTATTTT
abundance: few; j_gene: TRBJ2-5; len: 12; d_gene: .; v_gene: TRBV29-1; CDR3aa: CSVDGQLSGQYF; CDR3nt: TGCAGCGTTGATGGACAGCTTTCCGGGCAGTACTTC
abundance: few; j_gene: TRBJ2-5; len: 15; d_gene: TRBD1; v_gene: TRBV29-1; CDR3aa: CSVTPIGTGQETQYF; CDR3nt: TGCAGCGTCACGCCAATAGGGACAGGCCAAGAGACCCAGTACTTC
abundance: .; j_gene: TRBJ1-6; len: 18; d_gene: .; v_gene: TRBV30; CDR3aa: CAWKGVNGGSSYNSPLHF; CDR3nt: TGTGCCTGGAAAGGAGTTAACGGGGGAAGCTCCTATAATTCACCCCTCCACTTT
abundance: .; j_gene: TRBJ2-7; len: 14; d_gene: TRBD1; v_gene: TRBV27; CDR3aa: CANSLSGQGNEQYF; CDR3nt: TGTGCCAACAGTTTATCAGGACAGGGGAACGAGCAGTACTTC
abundance: once; j_gene: TRBJ1-1; len: 16; d_gene: .; v_gene: TRBV9; CDR3aa: CASSVSRQTMNTEAFF; CDR3nt: TGTGCCAGCAGCGTATCCAGACAGACCATGAACACTGAAGCTTTCTTT
abundance: .; j_gene: TRBJ1-6; len: 13; d_gene: .; v_gene: TRBV27; CDR3aa: CASSSGYNSPLHF; CDR3nt: TGTGCCAGCAGTTCAGGATATAATTCACCCCTCCACTTT
abundance: .; j_gene: TRBJ1-1; len: 14; d_gene: .; v_gene: TRBV7-2; CDR3aa: CASSLVGGYTEAFF; CDR3nt: TGTGCCAGCAGCTTAGTCGGCGGGTACACTGAAGCTTTCTTT
abundance: .; j_gene: TRBJ2-3; len: 18; d_gene: TRBD2; v_gene: TRBV25-1; CDR3aa: CATRPGLADPEGTDTQYF; CDR3nt: TGTGCCACCCGCCCGGGACTAGCAGACCCGGAGGGCACAGATACGCAGTATTTT
abundance: .; j_gene: TRBJ2-5; len: 21; d_gene: TRBD2; v_gene: TRBV12-5; CDR3aa: CASGLVWGPRTSGRAGDEQYF; CDR3nt: TGTGCTAGTGGTTTGGTTTGGGGACCCCGGACTAGCGGGAGGGCCGGGGATGAGCAGTACTTC
abundance: .; j_gene: TRBJ2-7; len: 13; d_gene: .; v_gene: TRBV6-5; CDR3aa: CASSYSPNPEQYF; CDR3nt: TGTGCCAGCAGTTACTCGCCGAACCCCGAGCAGTACTTC
abundance: .; j_gene: TRBJ2-3; len: 16; d_gene: .; v_gene: TRBV6-2/TRBV6-3; CDR3aa: CASRSPWGGGSRDAYF; CDR3nt: .
abundance: .; j_gene: TRBJ2-3; len: 14; d_gene: TRBD1; v_gene: TRBV12-3/TRBV12-4; CDR3aa: CASSPFGQGRCAYF; CDR3nt: TGTGCCAGCAGTCCCTTTGGACAGGGAAGATGCGCGTATTTT
abundance: .; j_gene: TRBJ2-1; len: 16; d_gene: TRBD2; v_gene: TRBV12-3/TRBV12-4; CDR3aa: CASGRMTSGRGNEQFF; CDR3nt: TGTGCCAGCGGTCGGATGACTAGCGGGAGGGGGAATGAGCAGTTCTTC
abundance: many; j_gene: TRBJ1-2; len: 14; d_gene: TRBD1; v_gene: TRBV5-1; CDR3aa: CASSSGQGSYGYTF; CDR3nt: TGCGCCAGCAGCTCCGGACAGGGGAGTTATGGCTACACCTTC
abundance: .; j_gene: TRBJ2-3; len: 20; d_gene: .; v_gene: TRBV21-1; CDR3aa: CASSKRSAGGPRHRHRYAYF; CDR3nt: TGTGCCAGCAGCAAAAGGTCAGCGGGAGGGCCGAGACATAGGCACAGATACGCGTATTTT
abundance: .; j_gene: TRBJ1-2; len: 11; d_gene: .; v_gene: TRBV11-2; CDR3aa: CATSGSYGYTF; CDR3nt: TGTGCCACCAGCGGGTCCTATGGCTACACCTTC
abundance: once; j_gene: TRBJ2-1; len: 15; d_gene: TRBD2; v_gene: TRBV20-1; CDR3aa: CSAWTSGELSREQFF; CDR3nt: TGCAGTGCCTGGACTAGCGGAGAACTATCACGTGAGCAGTTCTTC
abundance: .; j_gene: TRBJ2-5; len: 14; d_gene: .; v_gene: TRBV5-1; CDR3aa: CASSSGSAWETQYF; CDR3nt: TGCGCCAGCAGCTCCGGGTCGGCGTGGGAGACCCAGTACTTC
abundance: .; j_gene: TRBJ2-3; len: 13; d_gene: .; v_gene: TRBV11-2; CDR3aa: CASSSAGGDTQYF; CDR3nt: TGTGCCAGCAGTTCCGCAGGGGGGGATACGCAGTATTTT
abundance: .; j_gene: TRBJ2-2; len: 16; d_gene: TRBD2; v_gene: TRBV27; CDR3aa: CASSSRLAGVSEELFF; CDR3nt: TGTGCCAGCAGTTCCCGACTAGCGGGAGTTTCCGAGGAGCTGTTTTTT
abundance: .; j_gene: TRBJ2-3; len: 17; d_gene: TRBD2; v_gene: TRBV10-3; CDR3aa: CAISESASGRPAGTQYF; CDR3nt: TGTGCCATCAGTGAGTCGGCTAGCGGGAGACCCGCAGGCACGCAGTATTTT
abundance: .; j_gene: TRBJ2-3; len: 14; d_gene: .; v_gene: TRBV10-3; CDR3aa: CAISERDFTDTQYF; CDR3nt: TGTGCCATCAGTGAAAGGGACTTCACAGATACGCAGTATTTT
abundance: .; j_gene: TRBJ1-6; len: 15; d_gene: .; v_gene: TRBV12-3/TRBV12-4; CDR3aa: CASSQQSSYNSPLRF; CDR3nt: TGTGCCAGCAGTCAACAGAGCTCCTATAATTCACCCCTCCGCTTT
abundance: .; j_gene: TRBJ1-1; len: 11; d_gene: .; v_gene: TRBV29-1; CDR3aa: CSVASTTEAFF; CDR3nt: TGCAGCGTTGCCAGCACCACTGAAGCTTTCTTT
abundance: .; j_gene: TRBJ2-5; len: 17; d_gene: TRBD2; v_gene: TRBV12-3/TRBV12-4; CDR3aa: CASSLAVSGSRQETQYF; CDR3nt: TGTGCCAGCAGTTTAGCTGTTAGCGGGAGCCGACAAGAGACCCAGTACTTC
abundance: .; j_gene: TRBJ1-4; len: 15; d_gene: .; v_gene: TRBV2; CDR3aa: CTSSEAGARNEKLFF; CDR3nt: TGTACCAGCAGTGAAGCAGGAGCGCGTAATGAAAAACTGTTTTTT
abundance: .; j_gene: TRBJ2-7; len: 16; d_gene: TRBD1; v_gene: TRBV3-1; CDR3aa: CASSLRAGTGIYEQYF; CDR3nt: TGTGCCAGCAGCCTTCGAGCCGGGACAGGGATTTACGAACAGTACTTC
abundance: .; j_gene: TRBJ2-7; len: 14; d_gene: TRBD2; v_gene: TRBV12-3/TRBV12-4; CDR3aa: CASSGPSGVYEQYF; CDR3nt: TGTGCCAGCAGCGGGCCTAGCGGGGTCTACGAGCAGTACTTC
abundance: once; j_gene: TRBJ2-1; len: 15; d_gene: .; v_gene: TRBV7-9; CDR3aa: CASSLVGQIYNEQFF; CDR3nt: TGTGCCAGCAGCTTAGTCGGTCAGATTTACAATGAGCAGTTCTTC
abundance: .; j_gene: TRBJ2-1; len: 17; d_gene: .; v_gene: TRBV20-1; CDR3aa: CSARVLRGGPVSNEQFF; CDR3nt: TGCAGTGCTAGAGTCCTCCGGGGAGGCCCGGTGAGCAATGAGCAGTTCTTC
abundance: few; j_gene: TRBJ2-5; len: 17; d_gene: TRBD2; v_gene: TRBV7-8; CDR3aa: CASSFTLRKAGVGTQYF; CDR3nt: TGTGCCAGCAGCTTCACCCTTAGGAAAGCGGGAGTAGGGACCCAGTACTTC
abundance: .; j_gene: TRBJ1-5; len: 14; d_gene: .; v_gene: TRBV9; CDR3aa: CASSVGEGYQPQHF; CDR3nt: TGTGCCAGCAGCGTAGGAGAGGGTTATCAGCCCCAGCATTTT
abundance: .; j_gene: TRBJ2-5; len: 18; d_gene: .; v_gene: TRBV5-1; CDR3aa: CASRFGGRRGAPQETQYF; CDR3nt: TGCGCCAGCAGGTTTGGAGGCCGACGGGGGGCTCCCCAAGAGACCCAGTACTTC
abundance: few; j_gene: TRBJ2-1; len: 20; d_gene: TRBD2; v_gene: TRBV20-1; CDR3aa: CSARASVLAGAQSSYNEQFF; CDR3nt: TGCAGTGCTAGAGCTTCGGTCCTAGCGGGAGCCCAGAGCTCCTACAATGAGCAGTTCTTC
abundance: once; j_gene: TRBJ2-7; len: 14; d_gene: .; v_gene: TRBV4-2; CDR3aa: CASSQDHQVYEQYF; CDR3nt: TGTGCCAGCAGCCAAGATCACCAAGTCTACGAGCAGTACTTC
abundance: .; j_gene: TRBJ2-1; len: 15; d_gene: TRBD2; v_gene: TRBV10-3; CDR3aa: CAISDERGGFDEQFF; CDR3nt: TGTGCCATCAGTGACGAGCGGGGGGGCTTCGATGAGCAGTTCTTC
abundance: .; j_gene: TRBJ2-1; len: 14; d_gene: TRBD2; v_gene: TRBV7-2; CDR3aa: CASSSGGLLNEQFF; CDR3nt: TGTGCCAGCAGCTCGGGGGGGCTACTCAATGAGCAGTTCTTC
abundance: .; j_gene: TRBJ2-7; len: 13; d_gene: .; v_gene: TRBV29-1; CDR3aa: CSVEAPGRVEQYF; CDR3nt: TGCAGCGTTGAAGCCCCCGGACGTGTCGAGCAGTACTTC
abundance: .; j_gene: TRBJ1-5; len: 17; d_gene: .; v_gene: TRBV6-5; CDR3aa: CASSYLNKKGENQPQHF; CDR3nt: TGTGCCAGCAGTTACCTCAACAAGAAAGGGGAGAATCAGCCCCAGCATTTT
abundance: .; j_gene: TRBJ2-1; len: 16; d_gene: .; v_gene: TRBV11-2; CDR3aa: CASSLVGVRSYNEQFF; CDR3nt: TGTGCCAGCAGCTTAGTAGGGGTTCGGTCCTACAATGAGCAGTTCTTC
abundance: .; j_gene: TRBJ2-7; len: 18; d_gene: TRBD2; v_gene: TRBV11-2; CDR3aa: CASSLDPETSGRLGEQYF; CDR3nt: TGTGCCAGCAGCTTAGATCCGGAAACTAGCGGGAGGTTGGGAGAGCAGTACTTC
abundance: .; j_gene: TRBJ2-1; len: 13; d_gene: TRBD2; v_gene: TRBV30; CDR3aa: CAWRSTSGRIQFF; CDR3nt: TGTGCCTGGAGATCCACTAGCGGGAGGATCCAGTTCTTC